The next 24 T cell receptor beta chains were all read from a single sample in a study of blood T cell repertoires in COVID-19. TCRdb's copy holds only in-frame clones and misses some; the assay was immunoSEQ multiplex PCR. Here the sample spans approximately 100,000 clones, approximately 70% being singletons. Sequencing used peripheral blood. The origin of the receptors is an elderly man with acute or convalescent COVID-19.

This clone was seen only a few times. This chain joins TRBV7-2 and TRBJ2-2; tentative D call: TRBD2 (6 bases). CDR1 and CDR2 from the germline V gene are SGHTA and FQGNSA. The CDR3 totals 18 residues. The V end lost 3 bases, the J end lost 0 bases, and 17 bases lay between the germline ends. The CDR3 bases are TGTGCCAGCAGCTTCCAACGAGCGGGCGGGACGAACACCGGGGAGCTGTTTTTT. Its translation is CASSFQRAGGTNTGELFF.

The V gene is TRBV5-4, the J gene TRBJ1-4; 10 bases agree with TRBD1. Trimming cost V 4 bases and J 7 bases; bases outside gene matches: 4. Germline CDR1 is SGHNT and CDR2 is YYREEE (reference sequence). The CDR3 is 14 amino acids. The CDR3 reads CASSRDRGSEKLFF. The CDR3 bases are TGTGCCAGCAGCCGGGACAGGGGTTCTGAAAAACTGTTTTTT.

This rearrangement joins TRBV5-1 to TRBJ2-6; 9 nucleotides align to TRBD1. Germline CDR1 reads SGHRS; CDR2 reads YFSETQ. The CDR3 runs to 20 residues. The V and J ends lost 0 bases and 0 bases, in that order; junction bases with no gene match: 10. CDR3 DNA sequence: TGCGCCAGCAGCTTGGAGGGGACAGGGTTTCACGGCTCTGGGGCCAACGTCCTGACTTTC. Residues: CASSLEGTGFHGSGANVLTF.

This clone occurred a few times. The chain couples TRBV29-1 to TRBJ2-5; D gene uncertain. This CDR3 region has 10 residues. The germline gives CDR1 SQVTM, CDR2 ANQGSEA. CDR3 nucleotides: TGCAGTTATGCCGGAGAGACCCAGTACTTC. It is translated as CSYAGETQYF.

This chain links TRBV18 with TRBJ1-1; 12 positions agree with TRBD1. Germline CDR1 and CDR2: KGHSH and LQKENI. Trimming took 7 bases from V and 1 from J; bases not matched to a gene: 10. CDR3 length: 17 residues. CDR3 in amino acids: CASLLPGQGASNTEAFF. The CDR3, as DNA: TGTGCCAGCTTACTCCCGGGACAGGGGGCCTCGAACACTGAAGCTTTCTTT.

CDR3 DNA: TGTGCCAGCAGCGGACTAGCGGGAGGAGTTGGGACCCAGTACTTC. It yields the protein CASSGLAGGVGTQYF. The gene calls are TRBV6-2 or TRBV6-3 and TRBJ2-5, with 14 bases identical to TRBD2. Losses at the gene ends were 6 bases for V and 7 bases for J; bases not matched to a gene: 7. Germline V gene data show CDR1 as MNHEY and CDR2 as SVGEGT. This CDR3 contains 15 residues.

V gene TRBV19 combines with J gene TRBJ2-4; a weak D match, TRBD1 (5 bases). Germline-derived CDR1 and CDR2 are LNHDA and SQIVND (reference sequence). V was trimmed by 3 bases and J by 10 bases, leaving 7 bases between them. This CDR3 spans 11 amino acids. The CDR3 DNA reads TGTGCCAGTAGTATGGGGCGGATTCAGTACTTC. Protein: CASSMGRIQYF.

The chain recombines TRBV6-5 with TRBJ1-2, with D unclear. Trimming cost V 8 bases and J 5 bases, with 9 bases left between them. The germline V gene encodes CDR1 MNHEY and CDR2 SVGAGI. The CDR3 has 11 residues. The CDR3 coding sequence is TGTGCCAGCCGGGATGGGTATGGCTACACCTTC. As protein: CASRDGYGYTF.

This clone was counted between two and nine times. The J gene is TRBJ1-3, the V gene TRBV5-1; unclear D gene. The CDR3 has 16 amino acids. Trimming cost V 4 bases and J 0 bases, with 14 bases left between them. Germline V gene sequence: CDR1 SGHRS, CDR2 YFSETQ. This CDR3 reads CASSAGGSSSGNTIYF. CDR3 nucleotide sequence: TGCGCCAGCAGCGCTGGCGGCAGCAGCTCTGGAAACACCATATATTTT.

V gene TRBV28 combines with J gene TRBJ1-4, with 7 bases matching TRBD1. V dropped 6 bases and J dropped 8; count of bases not matched to a gene: 9. The CDR3 consists of 14 residues. Per the germline V gene, CDR1 is MDHEN and CDR2 is SYDVKM. CDR3 nucleotide sequence: TGTGCCAGCAGAGACACAGGGGCGGGGGAAAAACTGTTTTTT. Translated, it gives CASRDTGAGEKLFF. The full variable domain, with the rest looked up from reference TRBV28 and TRBJ1-4, is DVKVTQSSRYLVKRTGEKVFLECVQDMDHENMFWYRQDPGLGLRLIYFSYDVKMKEKGDIPEGYSVSREKKERFSLILESASTNQTSMYLCASRDTGAGEKLFFGSGTQLSVL.

The chain combines TRBV9 with TRBJ2-1; the match to TRBD2 covers 8 bases. The J segment lost 2 bases and the V segment lost 3 bases, leaving 13 bases of the junction unmatched. The CDR3 contains 18 residues. Germline V gene data show CDR1 as SGDLS and CDR2 as YYNGEE. In nucleotides, the CDR3 is TGTGCCAGCAGCGCGAGCCCACTAGCAGCGGGAGCCTACAATGAGCAGTTCTTC. As protein: CASSASPLAAGAYNEQFF. Together with reference TRBV9 and TRBJ2-1, the CDR3 gives the full variable domain: DSGVTQTPKHLITATGQRVTLRCSPRSGDLSVYWYQQSLDQGLQFLIQYYNGEERAKGNILERFSAQQFPDLHSELNLSSLELGDSALYFCASSASPLAAGAYNEQFFGPGTRLTVL.

This clone has a handful of counts. The genes are TRBV5-1 and TRBJ1-1; D unresolved. The ends were cut back, 4 bases at V and 0 bases at J, with 13 bases in the middle. Germline values: CDR1 SGHRS, CDR2 YFSETQ. The CDR3 runs to 15 residues. The CDR3 here is CASSDPGLVNTEAFF. As DNA, the CDR3 is TGCGCCAGCAGCGACCCTGGACTTGTGAACACTGAAGCTTTCTTT.

This clone was detected once. The CDR3 coding sequence is TGCGCCAGCAGCTTTGGGACAGTTTCTGGCTACACCTTC. As protein: CASSFGTVSGYTF. This chain connects TRBV4-1 to TRBJ1-2; TRBD1 matches at 7 bases. The V and J ends lost 5 bases and 7 bases, in that order; junction bases with no gene match: 7. The CDR3 loop spans 13 amino acids. The germline gives CDR1 MGHRA, CDR2 YSYEKL.

V and J are TRBV5-1 and TRBJ2-4; D is perhaps TRBD2 (5 bases). The CDR3 runs to 14 residues. Germline V gene sequence: CDR1 SGHRS, CDR2 YFSETQ. Trimming left V 0 bases short and J 5 bases short, with 9 bases between. The CDR3 spells CASSLGTAQNIQYF. The CDR3 bases are TGCGCCAGCAGCTTGGGGACTGCTCAAAACATTCAGTACTTC. Based on the CDR3 plus reference TRBV5-1 and TRBJ2-4, the full variable domain is KAGVTQTPRYLIKTRGQQVTLSCSPISGHRSVSWYQQTPGQGLQFLFEYFSETQRNKGNFPGRFSGRQFSNSRSEMNVSTLELGDSALYLCASSLGTAQNIQYFGAGTRLSVL.

Only a few counts were recorded for this clone. The chain employs TRBV27 and TRBJ2-5, with TRBD2 identical over 7 bases. CDR3 length: 15 residues. Germline V gene sequence: CDR1 MNHEY, CDR2 SMNVEV (reference sequence). The V gene end was trimmed by 5 bases and the J gene end by 7 bases; junction bases not matched to a gene: 13. The CDR3 loop reads CASSPSWTGGGTQYF. CDR3 coding DNA: TGTGCCAGCAGTCCGTCTTGGACGGGAGGAGGGACCCAGTACTTC.

In its sample, this clone was seen a few times. The chain links TRBV11-3 to TRBJ2-1; 7 bases line up with TRBD2. The J segment lost 6 bases and the V segment lost 1 base, leaving 6 bases of the junction unmatched. The V gene's germline CDR1 is SGHNT and CDR2 YENEEA. The CDR3 spans 15 residues. The CDR3 here is CASSLVGAGPNEQFF. Here the CDR3 DNA reads TGTGCCAGCAGCTTAGTTGGAGCGGGACCCAATGAGCAGTTCTTC.

The rearrangement links TRBV29-1 to TRBJ2-5; TRBD2 agrees at 10 bases. V was pared by 5 bases and J by 1 base, with 7 bases of the junction left unmatched. The germline V gene encodes CDR1 SQVTM and CDR2 ANQGSEA. This CDR3 is built from 15 residues. The CDR3 DNA sequence: TGCAGCGTTCTAGGCCTAGCGGGAGTCCAAGAGACCCAGTACTTC. Protein sequence: CSVLGLAGVQETQYF.

The chain uses TRBV6-5 and TRBJ1-1, with D maybe TRBD1 (5 bases). Trimming took off 11 bases at V and 0 bases at J, with 16 bases between the two ends. The CDR3 consists of 14 residues. Looked up from germline, CDR1 is MNHEY and CDR2 is SVGAGI. In DNA form, the CDR3 reads TGTGCCGCATGCCAGGGACTCATGAACACTGAAGCTTTCTTT. The encoded protein is CAACQGLMNTEAFF.

The chain employs TRBV9 and TRBJ2-5, with 7 bases identical to TRBD1. Per germline, CDR1 SGDLS and CDR2 YYNGEE. This CDR3 spans 15 amino acids. The V and J ends lost 4 bases and 3 bases, in that order; junction bases with no gene match: 9. The CDR3 spells CASSSQGQKKETQYF. The CDR3, as DNA: TGTGCCAGCAGCAGCCAGGGACAGAAAAAAGAGACCCAGTACTTC.

This clone was detected only a few times. V and J are TRBV19 and TRBJ1-1; D gene unclear. The V end was cut by 3 bases, the J end by 6 bases, with 11 bases between. The CDR3 has 13 residues. The germline V gene has CDR1 LNHDA and CDR2 SQIVND (reference sequence). The CDR3 is CASSITRGSEAFF. Written as DNA, the CDR3 is TGTGCCAGTAGTATTACAAGAGGCTCTGAAGCTTTCTTT.

The V and J genes are TRBV24-1 and TRBJ2-3; D possibly corresponds to TRBD2 (6 bases). The CDR3 loop spans 17 amino acids. Germline CDR1 reads KGHDR; CDR2 reads SFDVKD. V was shortened by 4 bases and J by 4 bases, with 20 bases between the two germline ends. CDR3 residues: CATSDHLGGGDPDTQYF. In DNA form, the CDR3 reads TGTGCCACCAGTGACCACCTTGGGGGAGGCGATCCAGATACGCAGTATTTT.

This clone was observed a few times. The chain joins TRBV6-2 or TRBV6-3 to TRBJ1-1; a possible D gene is TRBD1 (6 bases). Germline CDR1 reads MNHEY; CDR2 reads SVGEGT. The CDR3 consists of 15 residues. Trimming cost V 7 bases and J 3 bases, with 18 bases left between them. For the CDR3, the DNA is TGTGCCAGCACCCCGAACAGGGACACGGACACTGAAGCTTTCTTT. Protein product: CASTPNRDTDTEAFF.

A word on this clone: At the DNA level, this CDR3 is encoded by other sequences in the same sample as well. The V gene is TRBV19, the J gene TRBJ1-5; 8 bases line up with TRBD1. Germline V lookup: CDR1 LNHDA, CDR2 SQIVND (reference sequence). This CDR3 spans 14 amino acids. Trimming took 3 bases from V and 4 from J; bases not matched to a gene: 2. CDR3 in DNA: TGTGCCAGTAGTATTGGACAGGGAAATCAGCCCCAGCATTTT. It codes for CASSIGQGNQPQHF.

The rearrangement uses TRBV5-6 and TRBJ1-6, with D possibly TRBD1 on 6 matching bases. Between the trimmed V and J ends, which lost 5 bases and 6 bases, there was a span of 15 bases. Looked up from germline, CDR1 is SGHDT and CDR2 is YYEEEE. The CDR3 totals 15 residues. The CDR3 reads CASSFRTVPNSPLHF. CDR3 DNA: TGTGCCAGCAGTTTCAGGACAGTTCCTAATTCACCCCTCCACTTT.